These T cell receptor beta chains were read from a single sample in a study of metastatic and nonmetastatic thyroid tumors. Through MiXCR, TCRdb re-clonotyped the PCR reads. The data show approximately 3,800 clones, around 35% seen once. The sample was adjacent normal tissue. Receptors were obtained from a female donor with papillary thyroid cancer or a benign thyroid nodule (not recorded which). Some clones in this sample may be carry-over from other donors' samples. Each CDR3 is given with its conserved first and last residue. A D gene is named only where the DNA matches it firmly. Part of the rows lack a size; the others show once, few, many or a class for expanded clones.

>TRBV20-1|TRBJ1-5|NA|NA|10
CSAGSDKPHF
TGCAGTGCTGGATCTGATAAGCCCCATTTT
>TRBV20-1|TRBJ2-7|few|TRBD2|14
CSAPGLAGGDEQYF
TGCAGTGCACCCGGACTAGCGGGAGGAGACGAGCAGTACTTC
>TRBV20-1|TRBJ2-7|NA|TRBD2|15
CSAREVGGGAYKQYF
TGCAGTGCTAGAGAGGTCGGCGGGGGGGCCTACAAGCAGTACTTC
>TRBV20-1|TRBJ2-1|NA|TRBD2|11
CSALKRGEQFF
TGCAGTGCTTTAAAGCGGGGTGAGCAGTTCTTC
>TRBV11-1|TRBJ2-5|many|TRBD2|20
CASSNTVVSAGGGYQETQYF
TGTGCCAGCAGCAATACGGTGGTCTCGGCGGGAGGGGGGTACCAAGAGACCCAGTACTTC
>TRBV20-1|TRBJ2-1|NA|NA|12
CSARDRGREQFF
TGCAGTGCTAGAGATCGAGGGCGGGAGCAGTTCTTC
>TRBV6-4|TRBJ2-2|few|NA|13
CASSEASTGELFF
TGTGCCAGCAGTGAAGCGAGCACCGGGGAGCTGTTTTTT
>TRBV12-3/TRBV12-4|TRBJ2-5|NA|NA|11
CASSSGGTHYF
TGTGCCAGCAGTTCTGGGGGGACTCATTACTTC
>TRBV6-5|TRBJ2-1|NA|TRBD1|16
CASSYDVQGARDEQFF
TGTGCCAGCAGTTACGATGTCCAGGGGGCTAGGGATGAGCAGTTCTTC
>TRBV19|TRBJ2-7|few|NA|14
CASKVAVSSYEQYF
TGTGCCAGTAAGGTGGCGGTTAGCTCCTACGAGCAGTACTTC
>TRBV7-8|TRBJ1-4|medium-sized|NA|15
CASSRGEGSVEKLFF
TGTGCCAGCAGCCGGGGGGAGGGCTCGGTTGAAAAACTGTTTTTT
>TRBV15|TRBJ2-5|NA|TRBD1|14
CATSKDRGQETQYF
TGTGCCACCAGCAAGGACAGGGGCCAAGAGACCCAGTACTTC
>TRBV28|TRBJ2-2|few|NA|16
CASSREDGPDTWELFF
TGTGCCAGCAGCCGGGAAGACGGGCCAGACACCTGGGAGCTGTTTTTT
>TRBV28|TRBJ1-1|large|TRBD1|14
CAIYSGGGNTEAFF
TGTGCCATCTATTCAGGGGGGGGGAACACTGAAGCTTTCTTT
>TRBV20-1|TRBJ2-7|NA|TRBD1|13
CSARGQGLYEQYF
TGCAGTGCTAGAGGACAGGGCCTCTACGAGCAGTACTTC
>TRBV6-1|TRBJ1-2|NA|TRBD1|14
CASSDRGQVYGYTF
TGTGCCAGCAGTGACAGGGGGCAAGTGTATGGCTACACCTTC
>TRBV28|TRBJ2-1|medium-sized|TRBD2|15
CASSLVAGRNNEQFF
TGTGCCAGCAGCCTCGTAGCGGGGCGAAACAATGAGCAGTTCTTC
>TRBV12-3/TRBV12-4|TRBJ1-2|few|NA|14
CASSFGGLEYGYTF
TGTGCCAGCAGTTTCGGGGGGTTGGAGTATGGCTACACCTTC
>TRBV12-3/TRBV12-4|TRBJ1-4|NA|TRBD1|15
CASSMDRCANEKLFF
TGTGCCAGCAGTATGGACAGGTGCGCTAATGAAAAACTGTTCTTT
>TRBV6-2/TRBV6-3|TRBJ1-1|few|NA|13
CASQDGLNTEAFF
TGTGCCAGCCAGGACGGACTGAACACTGAAGCTTTCTTT
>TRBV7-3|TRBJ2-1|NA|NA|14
CASSSTLVRNEQFF
TGTGCCAGCAGCTCAACCCTAGTACGCAATGAGCAGTTCTTC
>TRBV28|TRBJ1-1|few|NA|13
CASSSQGRTEAFF
TGTGCCAGCAGCTCTCAGGGAAGGACTGAAGCTTTCTTT
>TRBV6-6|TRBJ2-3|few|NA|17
CASSYLPRDIRTDTQYF
TGTGCCAGCAGTTACCTTCCACGGGACATACGCACAGATACGCAGTATTTT
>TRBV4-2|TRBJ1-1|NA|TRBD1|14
CASAGTGANTEAFF
TGTGCCAGCGCTGGGACAGGGGCGAACACTGAAGCTTTCTTT
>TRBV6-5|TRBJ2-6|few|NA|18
CASSSTPGLCSGANVLTF
TGTGCCAGCAGCTCAACCCCCGGTCTGTGCTCTGGGGCCAACGTCCTGACTTTC
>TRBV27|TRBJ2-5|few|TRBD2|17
CASSTRLAGPLQETQYF
TGTGCCAGCAGTACCCGACTAGCGGGACCCCTCCAAGAGACCCAGTACTTC
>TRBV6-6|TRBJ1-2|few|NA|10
CASSYDGYTF
TGTGCCAGCAGTTACGATGGCTACACCTTC
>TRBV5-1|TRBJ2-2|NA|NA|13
CASSTDSAGELFF
TGCGCCAGCAGCACCGACAGTGCCGGGGAGCTGTTTTTT
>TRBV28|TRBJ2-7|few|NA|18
CATPLSALCQPPAYEQYF
NA
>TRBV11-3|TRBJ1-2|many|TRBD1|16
CASSPGGGRTFFGYTF
TGTGCCAGCAGCCCAGGAGGGGGCAGGACCTTCTTCGGCTACACCTTC
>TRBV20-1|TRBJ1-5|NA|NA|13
CSARDARVQPQHF
TGCAGTGCTAGAGACGCTAGGGTGCAGCCCCAGCATTTT
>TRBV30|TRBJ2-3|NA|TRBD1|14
CAWSRGQLTDTQYF
TGTGCCTGGAGTAGGGGACAGCTCACAGATACGCAGTATTTT
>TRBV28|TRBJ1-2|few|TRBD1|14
CASSVTGGTLGYTF
TGTGCCAGCAGTGTGACAGGGGGAACGTTGGGCTACACCTTC
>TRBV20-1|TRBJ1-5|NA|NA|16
CSARRTGKGPNQPQHF
TGCAGTGCCCGACGCACGGGTAAAGGGCCCAATCAGCCCCAGCATTTT
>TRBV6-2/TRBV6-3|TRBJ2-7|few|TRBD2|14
CASRPLAGVYEQYF
TGTGCCAGCAGGCCGCTAGCGGGAGTCTACGAGCAGTACTTC
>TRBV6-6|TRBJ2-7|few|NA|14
CASSYSVPRGEQYF
TGTGCCAGCAGTTACTCGGTCCCTCGGGGGGAGCAGTACTTC
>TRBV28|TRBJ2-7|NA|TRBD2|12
CASRAWTSGQDF
TGTGCCAGCAGGGCGTGGACTAGCGGGCAGGACTTC
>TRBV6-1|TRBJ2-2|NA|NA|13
CATSRVSTGELFF
TGTGCCACCAGCCGCGTTTCCACCGGGGAGCTGTTTTTT
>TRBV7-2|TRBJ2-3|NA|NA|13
CASSPYLTDTQYF
TGTGCCAGCAGCCCGTACCTCACAGATACGCAGTATTTT
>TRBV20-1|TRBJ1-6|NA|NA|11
CSATGGSPLHF
TGCAGTGCTACCGGGGGTTCACCCCTCCACTTT
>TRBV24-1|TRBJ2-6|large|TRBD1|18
CATSDTGTGGPGANVLTF
TGTGCCACCAGTGATACCGGGACAGGGGGTCCCGGGGCCAACGTCCTGACTTTC
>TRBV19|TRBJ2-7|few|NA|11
CASRAGPEQYF
TGTGCCAGTAGGGCGGGGCCCGAGCAGTACTTC
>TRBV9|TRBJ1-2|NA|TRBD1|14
CASSGRQGPYGYTF
TGTGCCAGCAGCGGACGACAGGGACCTTATGGCTACACCTTC
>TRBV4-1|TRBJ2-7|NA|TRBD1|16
CASSQDLYRGIYEQYF
TGCGCCAGCAGCCAAGATCTATACAGGGGGATCTACGAGCAGTACTTC
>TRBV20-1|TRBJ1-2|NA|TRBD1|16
CSARPNPGTGVHGYTF
TGCAGTGCTAGACCTAACCCCGGGACAGGGGTTCATGGCTACACCTTC
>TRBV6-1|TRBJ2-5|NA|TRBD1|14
CASKPGQGAETQYF
TGTGCCAGCAAGCCGGGACAGGGGGCAGAGACCCAGTACTTC